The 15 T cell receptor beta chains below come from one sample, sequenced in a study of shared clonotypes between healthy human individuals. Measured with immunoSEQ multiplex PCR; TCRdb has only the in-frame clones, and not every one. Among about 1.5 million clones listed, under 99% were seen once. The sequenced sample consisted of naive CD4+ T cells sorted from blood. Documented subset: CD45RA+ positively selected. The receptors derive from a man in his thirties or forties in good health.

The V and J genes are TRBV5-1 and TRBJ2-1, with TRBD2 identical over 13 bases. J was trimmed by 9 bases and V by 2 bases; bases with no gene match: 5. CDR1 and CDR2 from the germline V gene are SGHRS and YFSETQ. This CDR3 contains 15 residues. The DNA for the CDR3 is TGCGCCAGCAGCTTTGGGACTAGCGGGAAGGTTGAGCAGTTCTTC. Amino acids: CASSFGTSGKVEQFF.

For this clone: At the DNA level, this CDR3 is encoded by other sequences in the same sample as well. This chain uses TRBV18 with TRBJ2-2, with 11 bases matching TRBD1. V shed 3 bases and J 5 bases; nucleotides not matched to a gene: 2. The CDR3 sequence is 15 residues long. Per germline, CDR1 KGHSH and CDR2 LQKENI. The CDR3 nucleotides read TGTGCCAGCTCACCCCGGGACAGGGGGACCGGGGAGCTGTTTTTT. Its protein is CASSPRDRGTGELFF.

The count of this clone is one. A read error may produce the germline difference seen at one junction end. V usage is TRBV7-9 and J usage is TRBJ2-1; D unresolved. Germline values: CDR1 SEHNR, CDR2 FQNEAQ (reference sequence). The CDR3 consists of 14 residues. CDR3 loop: CASSPAAPYTEQFF. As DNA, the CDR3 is TGTGCCAGCAGTCCGGCCGCTCCGTACACTGAGCAGTTCTTC.

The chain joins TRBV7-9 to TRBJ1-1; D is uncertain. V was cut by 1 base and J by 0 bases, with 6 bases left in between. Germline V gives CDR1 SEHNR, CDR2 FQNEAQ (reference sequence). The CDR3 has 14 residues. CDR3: CASSLVDMNTEAFF. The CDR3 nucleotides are TGTGCCAGCAGCTTAGTCGATATGAACACTGAAGCTTTCTTT.

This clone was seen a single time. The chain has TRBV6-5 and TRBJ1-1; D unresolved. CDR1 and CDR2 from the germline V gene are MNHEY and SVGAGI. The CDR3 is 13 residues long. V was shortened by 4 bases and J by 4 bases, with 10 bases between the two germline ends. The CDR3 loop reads CASSWGSGTEAFF. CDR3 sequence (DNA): TGTGCCAGCAGTTGGGGTAGCGGCACTGAAGCTTTCTTT.

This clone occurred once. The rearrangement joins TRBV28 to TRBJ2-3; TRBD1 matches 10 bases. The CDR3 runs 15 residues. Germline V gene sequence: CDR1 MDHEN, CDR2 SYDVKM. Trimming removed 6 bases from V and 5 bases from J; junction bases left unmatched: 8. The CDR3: CASSPGTGALDTQYF. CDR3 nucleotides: TGTGCCAGCAGCCCCGGGACAGGGGCTTTAGATACGCAGTATTTT.

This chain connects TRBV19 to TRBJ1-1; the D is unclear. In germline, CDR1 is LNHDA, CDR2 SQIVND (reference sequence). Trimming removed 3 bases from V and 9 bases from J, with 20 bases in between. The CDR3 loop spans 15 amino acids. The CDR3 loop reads CASSMSKHLVGQAFF. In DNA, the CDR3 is TGTGCCAGTAGTATGTCCAAACATTTAGTCGGGCAAGCTTTCTTT.

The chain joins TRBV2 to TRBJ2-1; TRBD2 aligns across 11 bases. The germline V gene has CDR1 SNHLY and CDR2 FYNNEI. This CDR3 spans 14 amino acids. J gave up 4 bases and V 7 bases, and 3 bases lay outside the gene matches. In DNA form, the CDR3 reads TGTGCCAGCATGGGGACTAGCGGATACAATGAGCAGTTCTTC. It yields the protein CASMGTSGYNEQFF. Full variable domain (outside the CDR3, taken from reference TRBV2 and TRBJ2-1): EPEVTQTPSHQVTQMGQEVILRCVPISNHLYFYWYRQILGQKVEFLVSFYNNEISEKSEIFDDQFSVERPDGSNFTLKIRSTKLEDSAMYFCASMGTSGYNEQFFGPGTRLTVL.

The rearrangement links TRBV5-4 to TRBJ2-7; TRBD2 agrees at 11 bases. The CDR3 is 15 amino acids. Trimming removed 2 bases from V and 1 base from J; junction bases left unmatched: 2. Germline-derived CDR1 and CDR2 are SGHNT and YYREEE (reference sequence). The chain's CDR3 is CASSFTSGGSYEQYF. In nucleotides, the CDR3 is TGTGCCAGCAGCTTCACTAGCGGGGGATCCTACGAGCAGTACTTC.

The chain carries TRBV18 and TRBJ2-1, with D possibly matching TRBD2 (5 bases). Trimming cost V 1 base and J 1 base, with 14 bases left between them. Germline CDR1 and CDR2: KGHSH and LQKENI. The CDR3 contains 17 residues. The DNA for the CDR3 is TGTGCCAGCTCACCACTCGACGGCGGGTATTCCTACAATGAGCAGTTCTTC. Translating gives CASSPLDGGYSYNEQFF.

The CDR3 spells CASSIGRTSGSQDEQFF. In nucleotides, the CDR3 is TGTGCCAGTAGTATAGGTAGGACTAGCGGGAGTCAGGATGAGCAGTTCTTC. The V gene is TRBV19, the J gene TRBJ2-1; 13 bases fit TRBD2. The trim removed 1 base at V and 8 bases at J, leaving 8 bases unmatched. Germline values: CDR1 LNHDA, CDR2 SQIVND (reference sequence). The CDR3 runs 17 residues.

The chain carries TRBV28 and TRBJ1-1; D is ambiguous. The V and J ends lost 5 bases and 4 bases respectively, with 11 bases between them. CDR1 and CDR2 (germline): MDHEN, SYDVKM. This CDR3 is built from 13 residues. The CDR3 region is CASSTSPRTEAFF. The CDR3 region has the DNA TGTGCCAGCAGTACTTCCCCCCGCACTGAAGCTTTCTTT.

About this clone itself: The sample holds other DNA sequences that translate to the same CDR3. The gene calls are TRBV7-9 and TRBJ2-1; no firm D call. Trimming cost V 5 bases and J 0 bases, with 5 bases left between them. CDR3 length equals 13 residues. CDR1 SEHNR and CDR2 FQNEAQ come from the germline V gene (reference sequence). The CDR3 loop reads CASSPGSYNEQFF. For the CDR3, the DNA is TGTGCCAGCAGCCCCGGCTCCTACAATGAGCAGTTCTTC. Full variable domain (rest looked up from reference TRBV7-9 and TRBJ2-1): DTGVSQNPRHKITKRGQNVTFRCDPISEHNRLYWYRQTLGQGPEFLTYFQNEAQLEKSRLLSDRFSAERPKGSFSTLEIQRTEQGDSAMYLCASSPGSYNEQFFGPGTRLTVL.

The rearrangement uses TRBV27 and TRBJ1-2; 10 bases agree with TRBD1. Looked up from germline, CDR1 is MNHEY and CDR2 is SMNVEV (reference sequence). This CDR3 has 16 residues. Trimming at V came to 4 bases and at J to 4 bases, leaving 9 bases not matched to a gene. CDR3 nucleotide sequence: TGTGCCAGCAGTTCTGTGACGGGACAGGGGTTCTATGGCTACACCTTC. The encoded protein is CASSSVTGQGFYGYTF.

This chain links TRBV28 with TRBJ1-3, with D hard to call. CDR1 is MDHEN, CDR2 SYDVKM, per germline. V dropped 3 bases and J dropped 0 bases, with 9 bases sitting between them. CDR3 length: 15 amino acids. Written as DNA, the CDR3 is TGTGCCAGCAGTTTCCGGCAAGTCTCTGGAAACACCATATATTTT. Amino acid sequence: CASSFRQVSGNTIYF.